This T cell receptor beta chain was observed in a study of T cell responses to AZD1222 COVID-19 vaccine. Overall study: Pooling covered second doses at about 4 or about 12 weeks.

In the case of this clone: Antigen specificity is unknown.

The table came from immunoSEQ multiplex PCR; TCRdb's copy has only in-frame clones and leaves some out. The sample lists 150,000 to 200,000 clones, 85% to 95% seen once, with more than 1.1% in the top ten. V was pared by 4 bases and J by 1 base, with 14 bases between. Germline V CDR1 and CDR2: SGHDT, YYEEEE. This CDR3 region has 15 residues. Overall study findings and caveats: Repertoire samples came only from after the peak T cell response. Clonal diversity may have been underestimated, and the donors were mostly white British, with more females than males. Nearly half of spike-specific TCRs reportedly target variant regions that are unmutated in the B.1.351 and B.1.1.7 variants.

The sequence derives from an adult in good health. Sequences were derived from peripheral blood, sampled on day 0 of AZD1222 vaccination. This chain uses TRBV5-6 with TRBJ1-2; no clear D gene. The CDR3 DNA follows: TGTGCCAGCAGCCCTTTTGTGTCACTTAACTATGGCTACACCTTC. Residues: CASSPFVSLNYGYTF.